This TCR beta chain was sequenced for a study of control samples from healthy donors and cancer patients. Assay used: immunoSEQ multiplex PCR; TCRdb lists only in-frame clones, some missing. The sample carries some 99,000 clones, roughly 90% recorded once. The germline CDR1 and CDR2 sequences are SGHTA and FQGNSA. The J segment lost 5 bases and the V segment lost 5 bases, leaving 3 bases of the junction unmatched. The CDR3 runs to 14 residues. Sequencing was done on a sample of blood. The chain has TRBV7-2 and TRBJ1-4; 9 bases are a match to TRBD1. The clonotype comes from a woman in her forties or fifties in good health. CDR3 sequence: CASSLDRGNEKLFF. CDR3 coding DNA: TGTGCCAGCAGCCTCGACAGGGGGAATGAAAAACTGTTTTTT.